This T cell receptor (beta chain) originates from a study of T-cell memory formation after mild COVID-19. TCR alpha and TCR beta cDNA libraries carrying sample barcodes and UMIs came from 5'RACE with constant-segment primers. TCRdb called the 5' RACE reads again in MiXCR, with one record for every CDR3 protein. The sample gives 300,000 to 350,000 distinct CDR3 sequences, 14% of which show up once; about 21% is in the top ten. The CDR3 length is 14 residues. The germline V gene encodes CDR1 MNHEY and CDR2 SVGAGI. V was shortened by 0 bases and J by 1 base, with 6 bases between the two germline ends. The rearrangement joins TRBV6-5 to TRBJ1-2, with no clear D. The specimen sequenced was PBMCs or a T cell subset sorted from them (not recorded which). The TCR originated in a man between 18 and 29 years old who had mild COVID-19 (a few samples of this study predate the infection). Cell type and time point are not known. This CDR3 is CASSYSKINYGYTF. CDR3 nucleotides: TGTGCCAGCAGTTACTCCAAGATTAACTATGGCTACACCTTC.